The entry below gives a single T cell receptor beta chain sequence along with its context. Generated by immunoSEQ multiplex PCR, the TCRdb table keeps only in-frame clones and is missing some. The sample lists around 10,000 clones, about 90% occurring once. The entry originates in a study of OX40 agonist ivuxolimab in advanced cancers. Study as a whole: The study gave patients intravenous ivuxolimab at 0.01 to 10 mg/kg every 2 weeks.

With baseline, cycle 4 day 1, and cycle 7 day 1 as timepoints, blood was sampled. Germline CDR1 MNHEY, CDR2 SMNVEV (reference sequence). The ends lost 5 bases at V and 8 bases at J; junction bases unmatched: 11. The CDR3 extends over 15 amino acids. The TCR originated in an adult with an advanced solid tumor such as melanoma, head and neck, liver or kidney cancer. This sample comprised CD4+ or CD8+ T cells sorted from blood, obtained in a trial of the OX40 agonist ivuxolimab. The chain is built from TRBV27 and TRBJ1-3, with 8 bases that match TRBD1. The CDR3 coding sequence is TGTGCCAGCAGTCTGCGGACAGGGAGAAAAGACACCATATATTTT. This encodes CASSLRTGRKDTIYF.